Below, 10 T cell receptor beta chains from the same sample are listed, as sequenced in a study of cytomegalovirus exposure and HLA in healthy donors. 60 Vbeta and 13 Jbeta primers were used in PCR. Assay: immunoSEQ multiplex PCR; the TCRdb copy retains only in-frame clones and omits some. The sample yields about 200,000 clones, around 84% seen once. Sequenced material: PBMCs. The receptors come from a young woman in good health and CMV-seronegative.

The chain combines TRBV6-1 with TRBJ2-1, with 9 bases lining up with TRBD1. The CDR3 runs to 16 residues. J was trimmed by 3 bases and V by 4 bases; bases with no gene match: 7. CDR1 and CDR2 (germline): MNHNS, SASEGT. As DNA, the CDR3 is TGTGCCAGCAGTGCCCAACAGGGGGCCCTCTACAATGAGCAGTTCTTC. Protein product: CASSAQQGALYNEQFF.

The chain joins TRBV28 to TRBJ2-7, with a tentative D call TRBD1 (7 bases). The CDR3 contains 14 residues. The V end was cut by 3 bases, the J end by 3 bases, with 12 bases between. Germline-derived CDR1 and CDR2 are MDHEN and SYDVKM. CDR3 in DNA: TGTGCCAGCAGTTTCGACAGGGAGGACTACGAGCAGTACTTC. This encodes CASSFDREDYEQYF.

This chain joins TRBV29-1 and TRBJ2-7; 7 positions match TRBD2. The CDR3 is made up of 12 amino acids. The germline V gene has CDR1 SQVTM and CDR2 ANQGSEA. The V gene end was trimmed by 6 bases and the J gene end by 5 bases; junction bases not matched to a gene: 7. CDR3 sequence reads: CSVGGVDNEQYF. CDR3 nucleotide sequence: TGCAGCGTGGGGGGGGTAGATAACGAGCAGTACTTC.

This clone was seen just once. The chain couples TRBV7-8 to TRBJ2-3, with TRBD2 as a possible D gene (6 bases). The CDR3 runs to 16 residues. Germline V gene sequence: CDR1 SGHVS, CDR2 FQNEAQ. Trimming removed 2 bases at V and 2 bases at J, with 14 bases between. CDR3 loop: CASSLFGGAPTDTQYF. The CDR3 nucleotides are TGTGCCAGCAGCTTATTCGGCGGGGCCCCCACAGATACGCAGTATTTT.

The chain recombines TRBV7-2 with TRBJ2-7, with 9 nucleotides matching TRBD1. Trimming took 7 bases from V and 1 from J; bases not matched to a gene: 8. The CDR3 covers 15 residues. Germline assignment: CDR1 SGHTA and CDR2 FQGNSA. This CDR3 is CASTHTGGRSYEQYF. DNA for the CDR3: TGTGCCAGCACCCACACAGGGGGCAGATCCTACGAGCAGTACTTC.

This chain connects TRBV11-3 to TRBJ2-1; TRBD2 matches at 7 bases. Germline values: CDR1 SGHNT, CDR2 YENEEA. The V and J ends lost 9 bases and 7 bases, in that order; junction bases with no gene match: 12. This CDR3 has 14 residues. As DNA, the CDR3 is TGTGCCAGTCGCTGGCGGGAGAGTATGAATGAGCAGTTCTTC. This sequence encodes CASRWRESMNEQFF.

This clone was detected only once. The chain has TRBV18 and TRBJ2-1, with D unresolved. This CDR3 has 12 residues. V lost 6 bases, J lost 7 bases, and 10 bases lay in between. Germline values: CDR1 KGHSH, CDR2 LQKENI. This CDR3 reads CASSLVANEQFF. DNA of the CDR3: TGTGCCAGCTCCCTGGTGGCAAATGAGCAGTTCTTC.

This clone has only a few counts. The chain carries TRBV11-3 and TRBJ2-1; 9 bases agree with TRBD2. J was trimmed by 8 bases and V by 5 bases; bases with no gene match: 13. This CDR3 has 16 amino acids. Germline loops: CDR1 SGHNT, CDR2 YENEEA. CDR3 sequence (DNA): TGTGCCAGCAGCACTAACCTAGCGGGAATTTTGCATGAGCAGTTCTTC. Its protein is CASSTNLAGILHEQFF.

The chain joins TRBV30 to TRBJ2-7; 9 bases line up with TRBD1. Germline V gene sequence: CDR1 GTSNPN, CDR2 SVGIG (reference sequence). This CDR3 comprises 16 residues. Losses at the gene ends were 1 base for V and 5 bases for J; bases not matched to a gene: 12. CDR3 residues: CAWSGSYRGHPHEQYF. CDR3 bases: TGTGCCTGGAGTGGATCCTACAGGGGGCACCCGCACGAGCAGTACTTC. The full variable domain, rest sourced from reference TRBV30 and TRBJ2-7, is SQTIHQWPATLVQPVGSPLSLECTVEGTSNPNLYWYRQAAGRGLQLLFYSVGIGQISSEVPQNLSASRPQDRQFILSSKKLLLSDSGFYLCAWSGSYRGHPHEQYFGPGTRLTVT.

This clone has just a few counts. This sequence joins TRBV2 and TRBJ1-5; D remains ambiguous. The CDR3 consists of 13 residues. Germline V gives CDR1 SNHLY, CDR2 FYNNEI. The V end was cut by 8 bases, the J end by 7 bases, with 15 bases between. CDR3 nucleotide sequence: TGTGCCAGCGTATTAAGGGAGGGCCAGCCCCAGCATTTT. It encodes CASVLREGQPQHF.